This record covers a single TCR beta chain. This entry comes from a study of control samples from healthy donors and cancer patients. V was trimmed by 5 bases and J by 2 bases, leaving 9 bases between them. Germline V gene lookup returns CDR1 SQVTM and CDR2 ANQGSEA. The CDR3 is 12 amino acids. Clones were sequenced by immunoSEQ multiplex PCR, and TCRdb holds only the in-frame ones, with some missing. This table has around 68,000 clones, over 65% appearing once. This chain links TRBV29-1 with TRBJ1-2, with D unresolved. The sample comprised PBMCs. The sequence came from a woman between 50 and 59 years old with lung cancer. The CDR3, as DNA: TGCAGCGTTCGTCGGCAGAACTATGGCTACACCTTC. Amino acids: CSVRRQNYGYTF.